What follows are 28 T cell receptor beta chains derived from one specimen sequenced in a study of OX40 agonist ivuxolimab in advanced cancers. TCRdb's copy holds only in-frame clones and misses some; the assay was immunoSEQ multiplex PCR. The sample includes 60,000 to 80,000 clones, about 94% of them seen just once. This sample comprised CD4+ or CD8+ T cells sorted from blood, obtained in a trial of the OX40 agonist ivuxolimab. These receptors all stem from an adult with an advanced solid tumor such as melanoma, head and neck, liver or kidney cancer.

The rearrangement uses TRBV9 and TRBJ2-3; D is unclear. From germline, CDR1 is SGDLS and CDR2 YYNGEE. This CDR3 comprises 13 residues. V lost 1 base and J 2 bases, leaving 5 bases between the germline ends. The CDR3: CASSVSDTDTQYF. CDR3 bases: TGTGCCAGCAGCGTATCGGACACAGATACGCAGTATTTT.

The CDR3 sequence: CSVRPPSGYTF. The CDR3 DNA reads TGCAGTGTCAGACCCCCCTCGGGCTACACCTTC. V and J are TRBV20-1 and TRBJ1-2; D gene uncertain. Germline V gives CDR1 DFQATT, CDR2 SNEGSKA (reference sequence). V lost 7 bases to trimming and J lost 8 bases, with 14 bases between them. The CDR3 consists of 11 residues.

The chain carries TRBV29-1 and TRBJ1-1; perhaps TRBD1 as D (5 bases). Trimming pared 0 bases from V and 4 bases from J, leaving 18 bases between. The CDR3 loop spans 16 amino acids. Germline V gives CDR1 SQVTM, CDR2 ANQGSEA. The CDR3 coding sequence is TGCAGCGTTGAAGAAGCGGCAGGGTGGATGAGCACTGAAGCTTTCTTT. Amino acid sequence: CSVEEAAGWMSTEAFF.

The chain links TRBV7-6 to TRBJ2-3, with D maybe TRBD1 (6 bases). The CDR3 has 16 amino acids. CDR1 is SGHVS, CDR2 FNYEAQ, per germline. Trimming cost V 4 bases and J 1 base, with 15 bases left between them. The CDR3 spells CASSSQTGWGTDTQYF. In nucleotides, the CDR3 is TGTGCCAGCAGCTCCCAGACAGGCTGGGGCACAGATACGCAGTATTTT.

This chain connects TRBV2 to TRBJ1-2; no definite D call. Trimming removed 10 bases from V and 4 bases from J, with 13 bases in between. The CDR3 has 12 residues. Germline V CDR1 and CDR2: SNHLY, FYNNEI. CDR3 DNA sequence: TGTGCCAATTCTATAGAGGGCTATGGCTACACCTTC. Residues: CANSIEGYGYTF.

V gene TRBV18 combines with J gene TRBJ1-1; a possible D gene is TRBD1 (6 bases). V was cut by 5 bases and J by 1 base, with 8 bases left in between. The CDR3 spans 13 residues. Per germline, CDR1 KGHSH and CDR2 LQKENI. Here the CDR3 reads CASSRTENTEAFF. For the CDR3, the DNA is TGTGCCAGCTCAAGGACAGAGAACACTGAAGCTTTCTTT.

As DNA, the CDR3 is TGCGCCAGCAGTATCACAGATACGCAGTATTTT. Amino acid sequence: CASSITDTQYF. This chain joins TRBV5-1 and TRBJ2-3; D gene uncertain. V lost 5 bases, J lost 2 bases, and 3 bases lay in between. Germline V gene data show CDR1 as SGHRS and CDR2 as YFSETQ. The length of the CDR3 is 11 residues.

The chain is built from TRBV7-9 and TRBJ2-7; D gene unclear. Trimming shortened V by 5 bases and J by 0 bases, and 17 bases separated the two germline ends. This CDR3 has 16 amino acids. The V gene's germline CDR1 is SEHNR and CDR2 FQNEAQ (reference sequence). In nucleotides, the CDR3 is TGTGCCAGCAGCCCGCCTGGTGACCCTCTCTCCTACGAGCAGTACTTC. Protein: CASSPPGDPLSYEQYF.

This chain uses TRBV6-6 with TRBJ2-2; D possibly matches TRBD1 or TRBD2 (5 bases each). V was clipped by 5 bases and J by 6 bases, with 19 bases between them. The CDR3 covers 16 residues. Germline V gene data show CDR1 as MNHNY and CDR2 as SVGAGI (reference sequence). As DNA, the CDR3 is TGTGCCAGCAGTATGGGGGACGCTAAGCCCCCCGGGGAGCTGTTTTTT. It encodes CASSMGDAKPPGELFF.

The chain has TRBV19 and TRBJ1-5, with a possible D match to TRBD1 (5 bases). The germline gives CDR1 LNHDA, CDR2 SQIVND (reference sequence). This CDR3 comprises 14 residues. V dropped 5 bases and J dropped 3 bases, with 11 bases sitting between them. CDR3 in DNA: TGTGCCAGTAGTCTTTTGGGGGACAATCAGCCCCAGCATTTT. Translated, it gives CASSLLGDNQPQHF.

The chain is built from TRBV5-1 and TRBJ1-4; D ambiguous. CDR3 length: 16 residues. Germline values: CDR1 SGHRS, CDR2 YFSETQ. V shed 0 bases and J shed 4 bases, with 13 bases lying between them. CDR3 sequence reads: CASSLDNWAYNEKLFF. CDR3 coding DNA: TGCGCCAGCAGCTTGGATAACTGGGCCTATAATGAAAAACTGTTTTTT.

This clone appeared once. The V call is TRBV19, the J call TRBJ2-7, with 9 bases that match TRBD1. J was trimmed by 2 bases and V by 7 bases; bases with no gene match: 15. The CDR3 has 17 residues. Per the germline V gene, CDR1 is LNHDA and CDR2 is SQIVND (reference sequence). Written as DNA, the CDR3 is TGTGCCAGTACCTCCAGAGGGGGGACAGGGTCAGCCTACGAGCAGTACTTC. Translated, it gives CASTSRGGTGSAYEQYF.

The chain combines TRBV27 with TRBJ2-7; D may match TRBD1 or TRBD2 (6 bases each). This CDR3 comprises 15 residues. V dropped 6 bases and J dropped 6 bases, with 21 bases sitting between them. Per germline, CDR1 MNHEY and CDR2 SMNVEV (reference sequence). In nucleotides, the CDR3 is TGTGCCAGCAGCCCCTCTCGGGGGCCCCCGGGCGAGCAGTACTTC. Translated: CASSPSRGPPGEQYF.

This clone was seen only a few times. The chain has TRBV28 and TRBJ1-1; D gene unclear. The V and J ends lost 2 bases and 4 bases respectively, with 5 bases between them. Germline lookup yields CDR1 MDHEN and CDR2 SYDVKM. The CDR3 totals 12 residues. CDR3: CASSLTSTEAFF. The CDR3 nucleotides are TGTGCCAGCAGTTTAACGTCCACTGAAGCTTTCTTT.

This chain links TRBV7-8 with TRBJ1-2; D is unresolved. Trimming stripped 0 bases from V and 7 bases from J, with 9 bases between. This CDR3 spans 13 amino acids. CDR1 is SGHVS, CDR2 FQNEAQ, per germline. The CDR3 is CASSLAGGLGYTF. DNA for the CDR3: TGTGCCAGCAGCTTAGCGGGTGGGCTTGGCTACACCTTC.

The CDR3 coding sequence is TGTGCCTGGAGTGTAAGAGACAGGGAGGTACCTAATGAAAAACTGTTTTTT. Translating it yields CAWSVRDREVPNEKLFF. The chain employs TRBV30 and TRBJ1-4; 7 bases agree with TRBD1. Germline values: CDR1 GTSNPN, CDR2 SVGIG (reference sequence). V was clipped by 0 bases and J by 3 bases; unmatched bases: 10. CDR3 length: 17 amino acids.

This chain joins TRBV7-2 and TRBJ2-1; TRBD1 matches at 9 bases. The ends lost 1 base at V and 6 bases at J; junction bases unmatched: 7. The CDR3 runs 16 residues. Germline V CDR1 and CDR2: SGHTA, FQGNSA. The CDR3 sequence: CASSLGPPGQGNEQFF. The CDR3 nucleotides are TGTGCCAGCAGCTTAGGCCCCCCGGGACAGGGCAATGAGCAGTTCTTC.

CDR3 residues: CSAGPGVEAFF. The CDR3 DNA reads TGCAGTGCTGGACCGGGGGTTGAAGCTTTCTTT. This sequence joins TRBV20-1 and TRBJ1-1; tentatively, D is TRBD1 (5 bases). The V end was cut by 5 bases, the J end by 7 bases, with 11 bases between. There are 11 residues in the CDR3. Germline-derived CDR1 and CDR2 are DFQATT and SNEGSKA (reference sequence).

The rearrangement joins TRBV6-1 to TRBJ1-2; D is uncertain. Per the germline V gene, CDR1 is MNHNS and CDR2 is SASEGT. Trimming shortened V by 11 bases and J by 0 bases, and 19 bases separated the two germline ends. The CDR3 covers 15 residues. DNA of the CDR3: TGTGCCGGGAGGCTAGACATGTTAGCTAACTATGGCTACACCTTC. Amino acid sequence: CAGRLDMLANYGYTF.

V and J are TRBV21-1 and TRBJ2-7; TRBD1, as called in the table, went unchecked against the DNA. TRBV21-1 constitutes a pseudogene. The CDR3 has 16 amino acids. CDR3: CASSKEGTGISYEQYF. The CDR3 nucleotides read TGTGCCAGCAGCAAAGAGGGGACAGGGATATCCTACGAGCAGTACTTC.

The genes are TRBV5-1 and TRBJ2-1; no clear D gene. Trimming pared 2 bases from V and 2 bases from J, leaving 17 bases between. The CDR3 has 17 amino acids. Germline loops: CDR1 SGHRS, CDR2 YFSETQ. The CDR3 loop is CASSFITAPPPYNEQFF. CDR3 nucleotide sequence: TGCGCCAGCAGCTTCATTACAGCGCCCCCTCCCTACAATGAGCAGTTCTTC.

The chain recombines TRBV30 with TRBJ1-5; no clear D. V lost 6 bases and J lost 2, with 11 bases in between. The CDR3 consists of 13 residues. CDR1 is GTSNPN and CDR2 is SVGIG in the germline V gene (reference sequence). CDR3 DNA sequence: TGTGCCTGTGCCCGGGCGGGCAATCAGCCCCAGCATTTT. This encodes CACARAGNQPQHF.

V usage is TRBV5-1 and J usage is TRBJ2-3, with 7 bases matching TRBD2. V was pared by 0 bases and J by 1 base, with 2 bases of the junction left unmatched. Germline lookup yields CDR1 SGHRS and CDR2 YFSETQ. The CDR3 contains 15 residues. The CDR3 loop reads CASSLGGSGTDTQYF. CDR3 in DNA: TGCGCCAGCAGCTTGGGCGGGAGTGGCACAGATACGCAGTATTTT.

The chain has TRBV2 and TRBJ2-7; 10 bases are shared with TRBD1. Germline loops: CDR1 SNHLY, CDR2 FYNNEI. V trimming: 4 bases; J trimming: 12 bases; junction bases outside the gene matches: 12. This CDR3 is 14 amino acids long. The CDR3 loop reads CASSGQGASSKRYF. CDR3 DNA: TGTGCCAGCAGTGGACAGGGGGCTAGTAGTAAGCGGTACTTC.

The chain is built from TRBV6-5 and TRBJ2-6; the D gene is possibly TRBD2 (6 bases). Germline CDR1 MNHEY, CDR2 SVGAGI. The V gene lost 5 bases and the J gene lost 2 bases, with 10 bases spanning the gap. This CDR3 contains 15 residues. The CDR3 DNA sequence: TGTGCCAGCAGTACCACGGGGGCTGGGGCCAACGTCCTGACTTTC. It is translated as CASSTTGAGANVLTF.

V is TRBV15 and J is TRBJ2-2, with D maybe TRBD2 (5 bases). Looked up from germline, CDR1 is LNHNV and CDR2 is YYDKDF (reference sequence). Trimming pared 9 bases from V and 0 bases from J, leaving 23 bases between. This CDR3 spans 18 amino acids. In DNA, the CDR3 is TGTGCCACTCTTGACGGGAATCGGCTTTTTTCGAACACCGGGGAGCTGTTTTTT. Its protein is CATLDGNRLFSNTGELFF.

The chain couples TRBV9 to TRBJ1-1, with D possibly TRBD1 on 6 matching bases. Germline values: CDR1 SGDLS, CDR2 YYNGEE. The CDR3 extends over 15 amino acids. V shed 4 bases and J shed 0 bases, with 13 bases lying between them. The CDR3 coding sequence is TGTGCCAGCAGCCCCCGGGACACCCTGAACACTGAAGCTTTCTTT. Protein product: CASSPRDTLNTEAFF.

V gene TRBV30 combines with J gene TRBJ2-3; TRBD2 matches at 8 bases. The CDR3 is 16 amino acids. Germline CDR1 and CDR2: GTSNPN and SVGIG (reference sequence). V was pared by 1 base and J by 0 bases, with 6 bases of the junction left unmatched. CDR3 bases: TGTGCCTGGAGTGGAGGACTAGCAGTTAGCACAGATACGCAGTATTTT. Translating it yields CAWSGGLAVSTDTQYF.